The rows below give T cell receptor beta chains drawn from one sample of a study of blood T cell repertoires in COVID-19. Sequencing was performed with immunoSEQ multiplex PCR; in TCRdb, only in-frame clones are kept and a portion is missing. The data hold about 260,000 clones, with 70% to 90% observed a single time. Sample: peripheral blood. These receptors came from a woman aged 40 to 55 with acute or convalescent COVID-19. Both conserved end residues are part of each CDR3. A D gene is named only where the DNA matches it firmly. The size entry is marked missing in some rows and otherwise reads once, few, many or a size class.

j_call: TRBJ1-5
clone_size: NA
v_call: TRBV19
d_call: NA
cdr3_aa: CASTPPGGRNQPQHF
cdr3_nt: TGTGCCAGTACCCCCCCCGGGGGACGGAATCAGCCCCAGCATTTT

j_call: TRBJ1-2
clone_size: once
v_call: TRBV6-4
d_call: TRBD1
cdr3_aa: CASSRDRANYGYTF
cdr3_nt: TGTGCCAGCAGTCGGGACAGGGCTAACTATGGCTACACCTTC

j_call: TRBJ2-1
clone_size: NA
v_call: TRBV12-3/TRBV12-4
d_call: TRBD1
cdr3_aa: CASSFRTGNEQFF
cdr3_nt: TGTGCCAGCAGTTTTAGGACAGGGAATGAGCAGTTCTTC

j_call: TRBJ2-5
clone_size: NA
v_call: TRBV7-2
d_call: NA
cdr3_aa: CASSRGPSGETQYF
cdr3_nt: TGTGCCAGCAGCCGCGGTCCATCGGGAGAGACCCAGTACTTC

j_call: TRBJ2-1
clone_size: NA
v_call: TRBV5-4
d_call: NA
cdr3_aa: CASSLGDSSHNEQFF
cdr3_nt: TGTGCCAGCAGCTTGGGGGACTCGTCCCACAATGAGCAGTTCTTC

j_call: TRBJ1-6
clone_size: NA
v_call: TRBV9
d_call: NA
cdr3_aa: CASSGGTSSYNSPLHF
cdr3_nt: TGTGCCAGCAGCGGAGGTACGAGCTCCTATAATTCACCCCTCCACTTT

j_call: TRBJ1-5
clone_size: NA
v_call: TRBV3-1/TRBV3-2
d_call: TRBD1
cdr3_aa: CASSQRQGNQPQHF
cdr3_nt: TGTGCCAGCAGCCAACGACAGGGGAATCAGCCCCAGCATTTT

j_call: TRBJ1-6
clone_size: NA
v_call: TRBV19
d_call: NA
cdr3_aa: CATQPAGNNSPLHF
cdr3_nt: TGTGCCACACAACCGGCCGGGAATAATTCACCCCTCCACTTT

j_call: TRBJ2-3
clone_size: few
v_call: TRBV7-2
d_call: NA
cdr3_aa: CASSFPAGVRTDTQYF
cdr3_nt: TGTGCCAGCAGCTTTCCCGCAGGGGTGCGCACAGATACGCAGTATTTT

j_call: TRBJ2-1
clone_size: NA
v_call: TRBV20-1
d_call: NA
cdr3_aa: CSAEGGDGQFF
cdr3_nt: TGCAGTGCTGAGGGGGGGGATGGGCAGTTCTTC

j_call: TRBJ2-3
clone_size: NA
v_call: TRBV5-1
d_call: NA
cdr3_aa: CASSFTGSGTDTQYF
cdr3_nt: TGCGCCAGCAGCTTTACAGGGTCCGGCACAGATACGCAGTATTTT

j_call: TRBJ1-1
clone_size: NA
v_call: TRBV12-3/TRBV12-4
d_call: NA
cdr3_aa: CASSLGSTEAFF
cdr3_nt: TGTGCCAGCAGTTTGGGGAGCACTGAAGCTTTCTTT

j_call: TRBJ2-1
clone_size: NA
v_call: TRBV7-3
d_call: TRBD1
cdr3_aa: CASSSGTGLGNEQFF
cdr3_nt: TGTGCCAGCAGCTCCGGGACAGGGTTAGGAAATGAGCAGTTCTTC

j_call: TRBJ1-1
clone_size: NA
v_call: TRBV6-5
d_call: TRBD1
cdr3_aa: CASSTRDRGRPEAFF
cdr3_nt: TGTGCCAGCAGTACCCGGGACAGGGGTCGTCCTGAAGCTTTCTTT

j_call: TRBJ2-3
clone_size: NA
v_call: TRBV5-6
d_call: TRBD1
cdr3_aa: CASSAPGQGTDTQYF
cdr3_nt: TGTGCCAGCAGCGCCCCGGGACAGGGGACAGATACGCAGTATTTT

j_call: TRBJ1-2
clone_size: NA
v_call: TRBV2
d_call: NA
cdr3_aa: CASIDRIYGYTF
cdr3_nt: TGTGCCAGCATTGACAGGATCTATGGCTACACCTTC

j_call: TRBJ1-6
clone_size: few
v_call: TRBV14
d_call: TRBD1
cdr3_aa: CASSQGQGRNSPLHF
cdr3_nt: TGTGCCAGCAGCCAAGGACAGGGACGTAATTCACCCCTCCACTTT

j_call: TRBJ2-1
clone_size: NA
v_call: TRBV7-8
d_call: NA
cdr3_aa: CASSLQGSDEQFF
cdr3_nt: TGTGCCAGCAGCTTACAGGGAAGCGATGAGCAGTTCTTC

j_call: TRBJ1-2
clone_size: NA
v_call: TRBV6-6
d_call: TRBD1
cdr3_aa: CASRDRGMGTGGYTF
cdr3_nt: TGTGCCAGCCGGGACAGGGGGATGGGGACGGGAGGCTACACCTTC

j_call: TRBJ1-6
clone_size: NA
v_call: TRBV4-1
d_call: TRBD1
cdr3_aa: CASSQGRGSNSPLHF
cdr3_nt: TGCGCCAGCAGCCAAGGCAGGGGGAGTAATTCACCCCTCCACTTT

j_call: TRBJ1-1
clone_size: NA
v_call: TRBV7-9
d_call: TRBD1
cdr3_aa: CASSLSGTGAFF
cdr3_nt: TGTGCCAGCAGCTTGTCCGGGACAGGTGCTTTCTTT

j_call: TRBJ1-1
clone_size: NA
v_call: TRBV6-6
d_call: NA
cdr3_aa: CATSRDTEAFF
cdr3_nt: TGTGCCACCTCCCGAGACACTGAAGCTTTCTTT

j_call: TRBJ1-1
clone_size: once
v_call: TRBV11-2
d_call: NA
cdr3_aa: CASSLEGVTEAFF
cdr3_nt: TGTGCCAGCAGCTTAGAAGGGGTCACTGAAGCTTTCTTT

j_call: TRBJ1-4
clone_size: NA
v_call: TRBV9
d_call: NA
cdr3_aa: CASSPSATNEKLFF
cdr3_nt: TGTGCCAGCAGCCCCTCCGCAACTAATGAAAAACTGTTTTTT

j_call: TRBJ1-6
clone_size: NA
v_call: TRBV11-2
d_call: TRBD1
cdr3_aa: CASSLGRGGSPLHF
cdr3_nt: TGTGCCAGCAGCTTAGGTAGAGGGGGCTCACCCCTCCACTTT

j_call: TRBJ1-1
clone_size: NA
v_call: TRBV7-6
d_call: NA
cdr3_aa: CASSSNQVTEAFF
cdr3_nt: TGTGCCAGCAGCTCAAATCAGGTCACTGAAGCTTTCTTT

j_call: TRBJ1-6
clone_size: NA
v_call: TRBV2
d_call: NA
cdr3_aa: CASSDGSWAGRSPLHF
cdr3_nt: TGTGCCAGCAGTGATGGGAGCTGGGCAGGTAGATCACCCCTCCACTTT

j_call: TRBJ1-1
clone_size: NA
v_call: TRBV5-1
d_call: NA
cdr3_aa: CATRGDTEAFF
cdr3_nt: TGCGCCACTCGGGGTGACACTGAAGCTTTCTTT

j_call: TRBJ1-6
clone_size: NA
v_call: TRBV5-5
d_call: NA
cdr3_aa: CASSTGRAPSPLHF
cdr3_nt: TGTGCCAGCAGCACCGGTCGCGCGCCTTCACCCCTCCACTTT

j_call: TRBJ1-2
clone_size: once
v_call: TRBV27
d_call: TRBD1
cdr3_aa: CASSSAARQGQHGYTF
cdr3_nt: TGTGCCAGCAGTTCAGCCGCCCGACAGGGACAACATGGCTACACCTTC

j_call: TRBJ1-1
clone_size: once
v_call: TRBV20-1
d_call: NA
cdr3_aa: CSASGRGNF
cdr3_nt: TGCAGTGCCTCTGGGAGGGGGAACTTT

j_call: TRBJ2-1
clone_size: NA
v_call: TRBV24-1
d_call: NA
cdr3_aa: CATREGAAPIEQFF
cdr3_nt: TGTGCCACCAGGGAGGGGGCCGCCCCGATTGAGCAGTTCTTC

j_call: TRBJ2-3
clone_size: NA
v_call: TRBV13
d_call: NA
cdr3_aa: CASKDAGSEGTDTQYF
cdr3_nt: TGTGCCAGCAAAGATGCCGGGAGCGAGGGCACAGATACGCAGTATTTT

j_call: TRBJ2-2
clone_size: once
v_call: TRBV5-6
d_call: TRBD1
cdr3_aa: CASSSPTDRATGELFF
cdr3_nt: TGTGCCAGCAGCTCCCCAACGGACAGGGCCACCGGGGAGCTGTTTTTT

j_call: TRBJ1-3
clone_size: NA
v_call: TRBV5-8
d_call: NA
cdr3_aa: CAVSDSGNTIYF
cdr3_nt: TGTGCCGTTTCGGACTCCGGAAACACCATATATTTT

j_call: TRBJ2-5
clone_size: NA
v_call: TRBV15
d_call: NA
cdr3_aa: CATSREQPALQETQYF
cdr3_nt: TGTGCCACCAGCAGAGAACAGCCCGCCCTCCAAGAGACCCAGTACTTC

j_call: TRBJ2-3
clone_size: once
v_call: TRBV11-2
d_call: NA
cdr3_aa: CASSSREPGTSTDTQYF
cdr3_nt: TGTGCCAGCAGCTCACGAGAGCCCGGGACATCCACAGATACGCAGTATTTT

j_call: TRBJ2-3
clone_size: NA
v_call: TRBV7-9
d_call: TRBD2
cdr3_aa: CMIRTSGGETDTQYF
cdr3_nt: TGCATGATACGGACTAGCGGGGGAGAGACAGATACGCAGTATTTT

j_call: TRBJ1-4
clone_size: few
v_call: TRBV7-2
d_call: NA
cdr3_aa: CASSFLQVGLNEKLFF
cdr3_nt: TGTGCCAGCAGCTTCCTACAGGTCGGCCTCAATGAAAAACTGTTTTTT

j_call: TRBJ1-1
clone_size: NA
v_call: TRBV12-5
d_call: NA
cdr3_aa: CASGFHGGSGNTEAFF
cdr3_nt: TGTGCTAGTGGTTTCCACGGAGGGTCGGGGAACACTGAAGCTTTCTTT

j_call: TRBJ2-3
clone_size: NA
v_call: TRBV4-1
d_call: TRBD2
cdr3_aa: CASSTENPSGSIGRDTQYF
cdr3_nt: TGCGCCAGCAGCACGGAAAACCCTAGCGGGTCCATCGGCCGGGATACGCAGTATTTT

j_call: TRBJ1-2
clone_size: NA
v_call: TRBV3-1/TRBV3-2
d_call: NA
cdr3_aa: CASSQGANRGGYTF
cdr3_nt: TGTGCCAGCAGCCAAGGAGCTAATCGGGGTGGCTACACCTTC

j_call: TRBJ2-6
clone_size: NA
v_call: TRBV4-1
d_call: TRBD1
cdr3_aa: CASSQYATGAGANVLTF
cdr3_nt: TGCGCCAGCAGCCAGTACGCAACAGGGGCTGGGGCCAACGTCCTGACTTTC

j_call: TRBJ2-3
clone_size: NA
v_call: TRBV5-1
d_call: TRBD1
cdr3_aa: CASSPDRAGPDTQYF
cdr3_nt: TGCGCCAGCAGCCCCGACAGGGCCGGCCCAGATACGCAGTATTTT

j_call: TRBJ2-1
clone_size: NA
v_call: TRBV29-1
d_call: TRBD2
cdr3_aa: CSVDKASGARNLYNEQFF
cdr3_nt: TGCAGCGTTGATAAGGCTAGCGGGGCCCGAAACCTATACAATGAGCAGTTCTTC

j_call: TRBJ1-2
clone_size: NA
v_call: TRBV7-9
d_call: NA
cdr3_aa: CASSRSNLVVRGYTF
cdr3_nt: TGTGCCAGCAGTCGAAGTAATCTGGTTGTGCGAGGCTACACCTTC

j_call: TRBJ2-4
clone_size: NA
v_call: TRBV27
d_call: TRBD1
cdr3_aa: CASSPPDRGRGNIQYF
cdr3_nt: TGTGCCAGCAGTCCACCCGACAGGGGGCGAGGAAACATTCAGTACTTC

j_call: TRBJ1-2
clone_size: NA
v_call: TRBV5-8
d_call: NA
cdr3_aa: CASSLALAGVGYTF
cdr3_nt: TGTGCCAGCAGCTTGGCCCTGGCAGGGGTAGGCTACACCTTC

j_call: TRBJ1-2
clone_size: NA
v_call: TRBV13
d_call: NA
cdr3_aa: CASSFGGGRMSGYTF
cdr3_nt: TGTGCCAGCAGCTTTGGGGGGGGCCGGATGAGCGGCTACACCTTC

j_call: TRBJ2-4
clone_size: NA
v_call: TRBV7-9
d_call: TRBD1
cdr3_aa: CASSASHRGLAKNIQYF
cdr3_nt: TGTGCCAGCAGCGCGAGCCACAGGGGGCTAGCCAAAAACATTCAGTACTTC

j_call: TRBJ2-2
clone_size: NA
v_call: TRBV10-1
d_call: TRBD1
cdr3_aa: CASSLGQGAKARNYTGELFF
cdr3_nt: TGCGCCAGCAGTTTAGGACAGGGGGCAAAAGCAAGGAACTACACCGGGGAGCTGTTTTTT

j_call: TRBJ1-1
clone_size: NA
v_call: TRBV7-8
d_call: NA
cdr3_aa: CASSPGIGTEAFF
cdr3_nt: TGTGCCAGCAGCCCAGGGATTGGGACTGAAGCTTTCTTT

j_call: TRBJ2-5
clone_size: NA
v_call: TRBV7-2
d_call: TRBD2
cdr3_aa: CASSPRLAGAETQYF
cdr3_nt: TGTGCCAGCAGCCCCCGACTAGCGGGGGCAGAGACCCAGTACTTC

j_call: TRBJ1-4
clone_size: NA
v_call: TRBV27
d_call: NA
cdr3_aa: CASSLSKGSTNEKLFF
cdr3_nt: TGTGCCAGCAGTTTATCGAAGGGGTCAACTAATGAAAAACTGTTTTTT

j_call: TRBJ1-6
clone_size: few
v_call: TRBV9
d_call: TRBD1
cdr3_aa: CASSVKGQSWASPLHF
cdr3_nt: TGTGCCAGCAGCGTAAAGGGACAGTCCTGGGCTTCACCCCTCCACTTT

j_call: TRBJ1-1
clone_size: NA
v_call: TRBV18
d_call: NA
cdr3_aa: CASSRGGVTEAFF
cdr3_nt: TGTGCCAGCTCACGAGGGGGGGTGACTGAAGCTTTCTTT

j_call: TRBJ2-3
clone_size: once
v_call: TRBV30
d_call: NA
cdr3_aa: CAWSLGLPRRTQYF
cdr3_nt: TGTGCCTGGAGTCTGGGACTTCCAAGGAGGACGCAGTATTTT